The sequence of this T cell receptor (beta chain) was determined in a study of T cell changes during pregnancy in multiple sclerosis. Sequencing used immunoSEQ multiplex PCR; TCRdb keeps in-frame clones, though not all of them. The sample records approximately 44,000 clones, around 90% being singletons. The CDR3 is 16 amino acids. CDR1 is GTSNPN and CDR2 is SVGIG in the germline V gene (reference sequence). Trimming cost V 3 bases and J 9 bases, with 24 bases left between them. The sequence derives from a female donor with multiple sclerosis, enrolled in a pregnancy study. The genes are TRBV30 and TRBJ2-1, with D perhaps matching TRBD2 (6 bases). Here the sequenced sample was CD4+ T cells from peripheral blood mononuclear cells, taken in the first trimester of pregnancy. The CDR3 nucleotides are TGTGCCTGGAGCTATCCGGCGAGAGTGGGAGGTGGTGAGCAGTTCTTC. Its translation: CAWSYPARVGGGEQFF. Supplemented by reference TRBV30 and TRBJ2-1, the full variable domain reads SQTIHQWPATLVQPVGSPLSLECTVEGTSNPNLYWYRQAAGRGLQLLFYSVGIGQISSEVPQNLSASRPQDRQFILSSKKLLLSDSGFYLCAWSYPARVGGGEQFFGPGTRLTVL.